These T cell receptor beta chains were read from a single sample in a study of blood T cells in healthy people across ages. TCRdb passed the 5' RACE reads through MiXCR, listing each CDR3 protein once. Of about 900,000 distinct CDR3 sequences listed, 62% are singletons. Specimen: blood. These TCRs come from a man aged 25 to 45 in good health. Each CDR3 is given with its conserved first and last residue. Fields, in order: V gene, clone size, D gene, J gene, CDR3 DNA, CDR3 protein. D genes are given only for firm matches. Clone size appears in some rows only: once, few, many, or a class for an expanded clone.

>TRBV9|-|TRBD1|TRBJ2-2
TGTGCCAGCAGCGGGACAGGGGATTTTGGCACCGGGGAGCTGTTTTTT
CASSGTGDFGTGELFF
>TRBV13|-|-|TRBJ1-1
TGTGCCAGCAGTGCCCCACGTGGGTCCATGAACACTGAAGCTTTCTTT
CASSAPRGSMNTEAFF
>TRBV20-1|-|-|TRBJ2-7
TGCAGTGCTAATAGGGATCTCACCTACGAGCAGTACTTC
CSANRDLTYEQYF
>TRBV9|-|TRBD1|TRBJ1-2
TGTGCCAGCAGCCTGGGACAGGGGTTAAGTGGCTACACCTTC
CASSLGQGLSGYTF
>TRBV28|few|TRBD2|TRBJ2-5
TGTGCCAGCAGTGGGACTAGCCCAGAGACCCAGTACTTC
CASSGTSPETQYF
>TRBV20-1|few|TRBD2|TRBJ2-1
TGCAGTGCTAATATAGCGGGGGGCGCATACAATGAGCAGTTCTTC
CSANIAGGAYNEQFF
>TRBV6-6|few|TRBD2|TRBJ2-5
TGTGCCAGCTGCGGACTAGCGGGGGGGGAGACCCAGTACTTC
CASCGLAGGETQYF
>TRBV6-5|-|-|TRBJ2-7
TGTGCCAGCAGTCCCCCGCCGCAGAGCTCCTACAATGAGCAGTACTTC
CASSPPPQSSYNEQYF
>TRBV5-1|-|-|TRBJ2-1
TGCGCCAGCAGCCCGGTCTTCGGGGAGCAGTTCTTC
CASSPVFGEQFF
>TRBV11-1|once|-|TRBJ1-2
TGTGCCAGCGCTCCTATCGGGTTCTATGGCTACACCTTC
CASAPIGFYGYTF
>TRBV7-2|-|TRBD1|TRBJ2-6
TGTGCCAGCAGTTTAGAAGGACAGGGCAGCTCTGGGGCCAACGTCCTGACTTTC
CASSLEGQGSSGANVLTF
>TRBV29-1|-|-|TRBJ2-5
TGCAGCGTTGAACTGCTTGGGGCCGGGGAGACCCAGTACTTC
CSVELLGAGETQYF
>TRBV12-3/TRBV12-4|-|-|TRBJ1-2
TGTGCCATCCAACCGGGACCGAACTATGGCTACACCTTC
CAIQPGPNYGYTF
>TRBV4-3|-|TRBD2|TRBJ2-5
TGCGCCAGCAGCCGGACTAGCGGGGGGCCGCAAGAGACCCAGTACTTC
CASSRTSGGPQETQYF
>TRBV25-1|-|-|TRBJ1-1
TGTGCCAGCAGTGATAATGCAGAGAACACTGAAGCTTTCTTT
CASSDNAENTEAFF
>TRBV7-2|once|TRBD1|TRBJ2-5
TGTGCCAGCAGCTTCCCGAGGGGGCGCGGAGAGACCCAGTACTTC
CASSFPRGRGETQYF
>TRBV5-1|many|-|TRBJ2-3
TGTGCCAGCAGCTTAGACGGGGATACGCAGTATTTT
CASSLDGDTQYF
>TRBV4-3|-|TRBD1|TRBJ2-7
TGCGCCAGCAGCCAAGAGGACAGGGGGAGCTCCTACGAGCAGTACTTC
CASSQEDRGSSYEQYF
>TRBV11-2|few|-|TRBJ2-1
TGTGCCAGCAGCTTAGATAAAGCGGGCCCCTCCTACAATGAGCAGTTCTTC
CASSLDKAGPSYNEQFF
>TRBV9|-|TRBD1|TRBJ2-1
TGTGCCAGCAGCGACCCACCGGACAGGACCACCTACAATGAGCAGTTCTTC
CASSDPPDRTTYNEQFF
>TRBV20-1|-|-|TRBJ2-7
TGCAGTGCTAGATGGGGGCGCGAGCAGTACTTC
CSARWGREQYF
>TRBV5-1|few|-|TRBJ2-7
TGCGCCAGCAGCTTGGGGCAGGGTGAATTTGGAGAGCAGTACTTC
CASSLGQGEFGEQYF
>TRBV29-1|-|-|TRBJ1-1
TGCAGCGTTATTGGGGCAGGTCTGAACACTGAAGCTTTCTTT
CSVIGAGLNTEAFF
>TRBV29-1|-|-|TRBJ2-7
TGCAGCGTTGTGGAGCAGGGGGGTTACGAGCAGTACTTC
CSVVEQGGYEQYF
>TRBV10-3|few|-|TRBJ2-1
TGTGCCATCAGGGGAAGCTCCGACTACAATGAGCAGTTCTTC
CAIRGSSDYNEQFF
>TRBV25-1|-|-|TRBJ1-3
TGTGCCAGCAGTGACTATATGCCCGGGCAGCGGGTAAGGGACACCATATATTTT
CASSDYMPGQRVRDTIYF
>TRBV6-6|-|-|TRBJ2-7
TGTGCCAGCAGACCCGGGACTGGAGAGCAGTACTTC
CASRPGTGEQYF
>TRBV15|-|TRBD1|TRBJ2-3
TGTGCCACCAGCAGAGATTGGGGACAGGACGTCACAGATACGCAGTATTTT
CATSRDWGQDVTDTQYF
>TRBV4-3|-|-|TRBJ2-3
TGCGCCAGCAGCCAAGTGGCGGGCGGGGATCGGACGCAGTATTTT
CASSQVAGGDRTQYF
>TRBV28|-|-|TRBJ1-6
TGTGCCAGCCTTCGGGGGGCCAACAATTCACCCCTCCACTTT
CASLRGANNSPLHF
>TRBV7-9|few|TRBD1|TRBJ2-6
TGTGCCAGCAGTCCCCGGGACAGGGGTATTACTGGGGCCAACGTCCTGACTTTC
CASSPRDRGITGANVLTF
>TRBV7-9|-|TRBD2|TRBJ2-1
TGTGCCAGCAGCTACGTGGCCTTAGCGGGGGGGTACAATGAGCAGTTCTTC
CASSYVALAGGYNEQFF
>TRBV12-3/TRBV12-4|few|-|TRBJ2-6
TGTGCCAGCAGTGGGATCCTGGCAGGGGCCAACGTCCTGACTTTC
CASSGILAGANVLTF
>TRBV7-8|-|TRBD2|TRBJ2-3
TGTGCCAGTCGTGGACCCGGGACTAAAGATACGCAGTATTTT
CASRGPGTKDTQYF
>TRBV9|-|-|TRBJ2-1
TGTGCCAGCAGCCCTGGACTCTACACCAATACCTACAATGAGCAGTTCTTC
CASSPGLYTNTYNEQFF
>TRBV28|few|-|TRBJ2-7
TGTGCCAGCAGTTTATTGGGTTACTACGAGCAGTACTTC
CASSLLGYYEQYF
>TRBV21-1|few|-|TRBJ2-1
TGTGCCAGCAAAGTAATACTGCCTGTACCCTTCTACGAGCAGTTCTTC
CASKVILPVPFYEQFF
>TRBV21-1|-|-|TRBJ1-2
TGTGCCAGCAGTCCAATTCAGGGGGCCCATGGCTACACCTTC
CASSPIQGAHGYTF
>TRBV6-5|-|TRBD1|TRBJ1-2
TGTGCCAGCAGCAACAGACAGGGTCGAGATGGCTACACCTTC
CASSNRQGRDGYTF